This note documents a single TCR beta chain sequence. No antigen is known for it. The germline V gene encodes CDR1 MRHNA and CDR2 SNTAGT. CDR3 length: 14 residues. After removal of 0 bases from V and 6 bases from J, the junction contained 2 bases not matched to a gene. The data were obtained in a study of T cell responses to AZD1222 COVID-19 vaccine. The overall study: It was second doses at about 4 or about 12 weeks that were pooled.

The protocol was immunoSEQ multiplex PCR, while the TCRdb copy is restricted to in-frame clones and leaves out a portion. This sample yields more than 100,000 clones, of which 70% to 90% are seen a single time; 2% to 3% belongs to the top ten. General study points: Researchers took repertoire samples only after the peak T cell response had come.

V is TRBV6-4 and J is TRBJ1-2; 9 bases line up with TRBD1. This TCR was recovered from an adult in good health. Here the sequenced sample was peripheral blood, taken on day 0 of AZD1222 vaccination. CDR3 bases: TGTGCCAGCAGTGACTCAGGGACAGGGCATGGCTACACCTTC. It specifies CASSDSGTGHGYTF.